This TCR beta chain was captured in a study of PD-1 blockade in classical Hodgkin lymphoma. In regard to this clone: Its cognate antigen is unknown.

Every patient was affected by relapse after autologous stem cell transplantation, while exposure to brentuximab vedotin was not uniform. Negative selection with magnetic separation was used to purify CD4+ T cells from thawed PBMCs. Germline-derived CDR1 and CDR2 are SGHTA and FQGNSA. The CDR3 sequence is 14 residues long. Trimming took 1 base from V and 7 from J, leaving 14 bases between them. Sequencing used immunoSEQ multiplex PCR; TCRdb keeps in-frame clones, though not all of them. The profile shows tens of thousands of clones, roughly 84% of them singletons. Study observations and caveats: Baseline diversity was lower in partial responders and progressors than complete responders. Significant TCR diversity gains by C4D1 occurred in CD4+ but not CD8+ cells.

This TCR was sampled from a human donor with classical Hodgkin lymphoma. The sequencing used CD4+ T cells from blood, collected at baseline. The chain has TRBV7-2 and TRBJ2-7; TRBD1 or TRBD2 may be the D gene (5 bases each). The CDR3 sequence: CASSLDWGRMEQYF. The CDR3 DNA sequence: TGTGCCAGCAGCTTAGATTGGGGACGAATGGAGCAGTACTTC.